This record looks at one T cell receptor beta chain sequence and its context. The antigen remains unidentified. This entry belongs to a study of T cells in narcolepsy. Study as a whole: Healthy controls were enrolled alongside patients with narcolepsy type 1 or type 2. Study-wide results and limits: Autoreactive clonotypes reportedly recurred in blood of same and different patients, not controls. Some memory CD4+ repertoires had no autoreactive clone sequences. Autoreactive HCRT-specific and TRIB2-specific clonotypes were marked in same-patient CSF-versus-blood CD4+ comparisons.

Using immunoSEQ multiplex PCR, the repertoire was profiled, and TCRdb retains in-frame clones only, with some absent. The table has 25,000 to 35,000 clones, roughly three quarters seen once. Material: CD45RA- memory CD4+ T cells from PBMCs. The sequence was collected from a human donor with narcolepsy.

In DNA, the CDR3 is TGTGCCAGCCTGGGACCCACCGGGGAGCTGTTTTTT. It translates to CASLGPTGELFF. The genes are TRBV6-5 and TRBJ2-2; D may match TRBD1 or TRBD2 (5 bases each). The V gene lost 8 bases and the J gene lost 4 bases, with 8 bases spanning the gap. The CDR3 is made up of 12 amino acids. Germline CDR1 and CDR2: MNHEY and SVGAGI.